The 5 T cell receptor beta chains presented below share a single source sample, sequenced in a study of T cell repertoires in cytomegalovirus infection. A single record per CDR3 protein comes from TCRdb applying MiXCR to the reads. This repertoire shows some 800,000 distinct CDR3 sequences, 32% found once; its top ten account for around 12%. Their antigens remain unidentified. The input for sequencing was cultured CD8+ T cells from PBMCs, taken from culture after CMV antigen stimulation. The origin of the receptors is a human donor in good health (CMV status not recorded). Some clones in this sample may be carry-over from other donors' samples.

The chain recombines TRBV12-3 or TRBV12-4 with TRBJ1-2; 12 bases line up with TRBD1. The junction had 7 bases not matched to a gene; V was cut back by 4 bases and J by 7 bases. The CDR3 totals 15 residues. The CDR3 DNA follows: TGTGCCAGCAGTTCCCGGGGACAGGGGGCGACTGGCTACACCTTC. It codes for CASSSRGQGATGYTF.

This clonotype was observed many times. The V call is TRBV7-2, the J call TRBJ1-1; D is undetermined. Trimming took 2 bases from V and 5 from J, leaving 12 bases between them. Germline loops: CDR1 SGHTA, CDR2 FQGNSA. The CDR3 consists of 14 residues. In nucleotides, the CDR3 is TGTGCCAGCAGCTTAAACCGAATAAGGACTGAAGCTTTCTTT. It encodes CASSLNRIRTEAFF.

The chain uses TRBV2 and TRBJ2-1, with D perhaps matching TRBD1 (6 bases). Germline V gives CDR1 SNHLY, CDR2 FYNNEI. The CDR3 runs to 14 residues. The ends were cut back, 5 bases at V and 9 bases at J, with 17 bases in the middle. CDR3 bases: TGTGCCAGCAGTCGTCCCAATACAGGGTCTGAGCAGTTCTTC. It specifies CASSRPNTGSEQFF.

This clonotype was detected only a few times. For the CDR3, the DNA is TGCGCCAGCAGCCAAGAAAGGATAGGGACTGAAGCTTTCTTT. It yields the protein CASSQERIGTEAFF. V is TRBV4-1 and J is TRBJ1-1; D gene ambiguous. The V gene's germline CDR1 is MGHRA and CDR2 YSYEKL. Trimming shortened V by 0 bases and J by 5 bases, and 10 bases separated the two germline ends. The CDR3 spans 14 residues.

In its sample, this clonotype was seen a few times. The CDR3 loop reads CASNTAGGRLDEQYF. The CDR3 DNA sequence: TGTGCCAGCAACACAGCGGGGGGACGATTGGACGAGCAGTACTTC. This chain links TRBV6-5 with TRBJ2-7, with 9 bases lining up with TRBD2. This CDR3 has 15 amino acids. The V segment lost 7 bases and the J segment 5 bases; nucleotides outside the gene matches: 12. Germline-derived CDR1 and CDR2 are MNHEY and SVGAGI.